This passage covers 30 T cell receptor beta chains from one sample sequenced in a study of T-cell reconstitution after alpha-beta-depleted transplantation in children. The authors prepared the TCRbeta library with unique molecular identifiers. One entry per CDR3 protein results from TCRdb running MiXCR on the PCR reads. Here the sample spans about 980,000 distinct CDR3 sequences, about 29% being singletons. This specimen was PBMCs, mostly from graft donor cells, taken 360 days after TCRalphabeta/CD19-depleted stem cell transplant. The receptors originated from a boy less than two years old who had a stem cell transplant for SCID, so the T cells may come from the graft donor.

The chain carries TRBV5-1 and TRBJ2-3; perhaps TRBD2 as D (6 bases). Per germline, CDR1 SGHRS and CDR2 YFSETQ. V was trimmed by 4 bases and J by 1 base, leaving 16 bases between them. The CDR3 spans 16 residues. The CDR3: CASSLEGLPGTDTQYF. The DNA for the CDR3 is TGCGCCAGCAGCCTGGAGGGACTTCCCGGCACAGATACGCAGTATTTT.

This clonotype occurred a few times. This rearrangement joins TRBV29-1 to TRBJ1-1, with 9 bases fitting TRBD1. In germline, CDR1 is SQVTM, CDR2 ANQGSEA. V was pared by 5 bases and J by 3 bases, with 10 bases of the junction left unmatched. The CDR3 runs 15 residues. CDR3 nucleotides: TGCAGCGTTCCGGGACAGGGTCCCGACGACACTGAAGCTTTCTTT. This encodes CSVPGQGPDDTEAFF.

This clonotype was detected a few times. V and J are TRBV13 and TRBJ2-3, with a tentative D call TRBD2 (5 bases). Looked up from germline, CDR1 is PRHDT and CDR2 is FYEKMQ (reference sequence). The CDR3 consists of 16 residues. The germline V and J ends were trimmed by 4 bases and 1 base, with 15 bases remaining between them. Here the CDR3 DNA reads TGTGCCAGCAGCTCCCCCCTGCGGCGGGGCACAGATACGCAGTATTTT. Residues: CASSSPLRRGTDTQYF. Looking up the rest from reference TRBV13 and TRBJ2-3 gives the full variable domain: AAGVIQSPRHLIKEKRETATLKCYPIPRHDTVYWYQQGPGQDPQFLISFYEKMQSDKGSIPDRFSAQQFSDYHSELNMSSLELGDSALYFCASSSPLRRGTDTQYFGPGTRLTVL.

V is TRBV20-1 and J is TRBJ2-3; 7 bases align to TRBD1. This CDR3 comprises 13 residues. From germline, CDR1 is DFQATT and CDR2 SNEGSKA (reference sequence). The CDR3 sequence is CSAGTANTDTQYF. As DNA, the CDR3 is TGCAGCGCCGGGACAGCCAACACAGATACGCAGTATTTT.

This sequence joins TRBV6-1 and TRBJ2-7, with D uncertain. The germline V gene encodes CDR1 MNHNS and CDR2 SASEGT. This CDR3 contains 16 residues. The V end was cut by 5 bases, the J end by 2 bases, with 19 bases between. In DNA form, the CDR3 reads TGTGCCAGCAGTCCCCGGCGCGTCCTGGTTCCCTACGAGCAGTACTTC. Its translation: CASSPRRVLVPYEQYF.

This clonotype has just a few counts. V is TRBV4-1 and J is TRBJ2-3; TRBD2 might be the D (5 bases). The germline gives CDR1 MGHRA, CDR2 YSYEKL. CDR3 length: 14 amino acids. V was shortened by 0 bases and J by 5 bases, with 9 bases between the two germline ends. CDR3 in DNA: TGCGCCAGCAGCCAAGAATGGAGGCAAGATACGCAGTATTTT. As protein: CASSQEWRQDTQYF.

The DNA for the CDR3 is TGTGCCAGCAGCGATCGACCGGGACTAGCGGGGGCCGGCACAGATACGCAGTATTTT. Translated: CASSDRPGLAGAGTDTQYF. V usage is TRBV9 and J usage is TRBJ2-3; the match to TRBD2 covers 14 bases. The germline CDR1 and CDR2 sequences are SGDLS and YYNGEE. The J segment lost 1 base and the V segment lost 3 bases, leaving 10 bases of the junction unmatched. CDR3 length: 19 residues. Variable domain in full (rest from reference TRBV9 and TRBJ2-3): DSGVTQTPKHLITATGQRVTLRCSPRSGDLSVYWYQQSLDQGLQFLIQYYNGEERAKGNILERFSAQQFPDLHSELNLSSLELGDSALYFCASSDRPGLAGAGTDTQYFGPGTRLTVL.

This clonotype was recorded once. The chain employs TRBV12-3 or TRBV12-4 and TRBJ2-6; 7 bases are a match to TRBD2. The CDR3 has 17 residues. Germline trimming cut 0 bases from V and 0 bases from J; bases unmatched to any gene: 2. The CDR3 spells CASSLARGSSGANVLTF. In nucleotides, the CDR3 is TGTGCCAGCAGTTTAGCGCGCGGGAGCTCTGGGGCCAACGTCCTGACTTTC.

This clonotype was seen many times. This rearrangement joins TRBV28 to TRBJ2-5, with D possibly matching TRBD1 (6 bases). This CDR3 has 20 amino acids. V shed 1 base and J shed 5 bases, with 29 bases lying between them. CDR1 and CDR2 (germline): MDHEN, SYDVKM. CDR3 loop: CASSLFPLPSAGDGRETQYF. CDR3 DNA: TGTGCCAGCAGTTTATTCCCTCTCCCCTCGGCAGGGGATGGTCGGGAGACCCAGTACTTC.

This sequence joins TRBV7-2 and TRBJ2-7, with a weak D call TRBD2 (7 bases). The CDR3 covers 17 residues. Germline V gives CDR1 SGHTA, CDR2 FQGNSA. V shed 2 bases and J shed 0 bases, with 17 bases lying between them. The CDR3, as DNA: TGTGCCAGCAGCTTATGGGGGGGGCTCCTATACTCCTACGAGCAGTACTTC. Its protein is CASSLWGGLLYSYEQYF. Complete variable domain (other parts from reference TRBV7-2 and TRBJ2-7): GAGVSQSPSNKVTEKGKDVELRCDPISGHTALYWYRQSLGQGLEFLIYFQGNSAPDKSGLPSDRFSAERTGGSVSTLTIQRTQQEDSAVYLCASSLWGGLLYSYEQYFGPGTRLTVT.

The rearrangement joins TRBV12-3 or TRBV12-4 to TRBJ1-6; D gene uncertain. V was trimmed by 3 bases and J by 4 bases, leaving 7 bases between them. The CDR3 has 14 residues. The CDR3 DNA sequence: TGTGCCAGCAGTTTGCAACAGTATAATTCACCCCTCCACTTT. Its protein is CASSLQQYNSPLHF.

The genes are TRBV12-3 or TRBV12-4 and TRBJ2-3, with 11 bases that match TRBD2. CDR3 size: 15 residues. The J segment lost 5 bases and the V segment lost 3 bases, leaving 4 bases of the junction unmatched. CDR3 amino acids: CASSLGSGGVDTQYF. The CDR3 DNA follows: TGTGCCAGCAGTTTGGGTAGCGGGGGGGTAGATACGCAGTATTTT.

This clonotype was recorded many times. The chain combines TRBV5-6 with TRBJ2-2; no definite D call. CDR1 is SGHDT, CDR2 YYEEEE, per germline. The V end was cut by 0 bases, the J end by 3 bases, with 6 bases between. The CDR3 spans 14 residues. The CDR3 nucleotides are TGTGCCAGCAGCTTGGACAGCTACACCGGGGAGCTGTTTTTT. Amino acids: CASSLDSYTGELFF.

This chain connects TRBV2 to TRBJ1-1; TRBD1 is a possible D gene (6 bases). Trimming shortened V by 10 bases and J by 11 bases, and 29 bases separated the two germline ends. Germline values: CDR1 SNHLY, CDR2 FYNNEI. The CDR3 has 15 amino acids. This CDR3 is CATFGQPNPWVGAFF. The DNA for the CDR3 is TGTGCCACCTTCGGACAGCCCAATCCGTGGGTGGGGGCTTTCTTT.

The chain couples TRBV27 to TRBJ2-3, with a possible D match to TRBD2 (6 bases). This CDR3 is built from 15 residues. Germline CDR1 and CDR2: MNHEY and SMNVEV (reference sequence). Trimming took 3 bases from V and 1 from J, leaving 11 bases between them. The CDR3 DNA is TGTGCCAGCAGTTTCTGGGGGGTAGGCACAGATACGCAGTATTTT. Amino acid sequence: CASSFWGVGTDTQYF.

This clonotype was detected many times. The chain links TRBV11-2 to TRBJ2-5; D uncertain. The ends were cut back, 1 base at V and 2 bases at J, with 8 bases in the middle. There are 14 residues in the CDR3. CDR1 is SGHAT and CDR2 is FQNNGV in the germline V gene. The CDR3 DNA reads as TGTGCCAGCAGCTTAGTAGGCTTTCAAGAGACCCAGTACTTC. Protein: CASSLVGFQETQYF.

The chain uses TRBV20-1 and TRBJ1-2, with TRBD1 matching 8 bases. This CDR3 is built from 11 residues. The ends lost 6 bases at V and 8 bases at J; junction bases unmatched: 5. Germline V gene data show CDR1 as DFQATT and CDR2 as SNEGSKA (reference sequence). As DNA, the CDR3 is TGCAGTGCCAGACAGGGGAAGGGCTACACCTTC. Protein sequence: CSARQGKGYTF.

This sequence joins TRBV30 and TRBJ2-3; the match to TRBD2 covers 8 bases. CDR1 and CDR2 (germline): GTSNPN, SVGIG (reference sequence). The CDR3 is made up of 15 amino acids. After removal of 1 base from V and 0 bases from J, the junction contained 3 bases not matched to a gene. CDR3 nucleotide sequence: TGTGCCTGGAGTGCGCGGGGGGCTAGCACAGATACGCAGTATTTT. It codes for CAWSARGASTDTQYF.

This clonotype was seen a handful of times. The chain employs TRBV6-2 or TRBV6-3 and TRBJ2-5; 7 bases agree with TRBD2. With V trimmed by 6 bases and J by 5 bases, 15 bases remained unmatched. The CDR3 covers 16 residues. The germline CDR1 and CDR2 sequences are MNHEY and SVGEGT. For the CDR3, the DNA is TGTGCCAGCAGAAATCCCGGGACTACGAGGCCCGAGACCCAGTACTTC. Protein: CASRNPGTTRPETQYF.

CDR3 protein: CASSSLAKGTDTQYF. The CDR3 DNA sequence: TGTGCCAGCAGTTCTCTAGCGAAGGGGACAGATACGCAGTATTTT. The chain recombines TRBV6-5 with TRBJ2-3, with D perhaps TRBD2 (6 bases). This CDR3 is 15 amino acids long. The germline CDR1 and CDR2 sequences are MNHEY and SVGAGI. V was clipped by 4 bases and J by 3 bases, with 14 bases between them.

Only a few counts were recorded for this clonotype. The chain links TRBV7-6 to TRBJ2-1; a weak D match, TRBD2 (5 bases). The CDR3 runs 17 residues. V was shortened by 0 bases and J by 0 bases, with 12 bases between the two germline ends. From germline, CDR1 is SGHVS and CDR2 FNYEAQ. For the CDR3, the DNA is TGTGCCAGCAGCTTAGCCACTAGGGTGAGCTCCTACAATGAGCAGTTCTTC. It specifies CASSLATRVSSYNEQFF.

This clonotype was detected once. No conserved phenylalanine or tryptophan ends this CDR3, so it is likely a read error. This chain joins TRBV13 and TRBJ2-1; a weak D match, TRBD1 (6 bases). The CDR3 covers 14 residues. The germline gives CDR1 PRHDT, CDR2 FYEKMQ (reference sequence). V was trimmed by 7 bases and J by 8 bases, leaving 18 bases between them. CDR3 sequence: CASTPPTGRDEQFY. CDR3 in DNA: TGTGCCAGCACCCCACCCACAGGGCGAGATGAGCAGTTCTAC.

The V and J genes are TRBV6-1 and TRBJ2-4, with D unclear. This CDR3 has 16 residues. V was pared by 8 bases and J by 0 bases, with 17 bases between. CDR1 and CDR2 from the germline V gene are MNHNS and SASEGT. The CDR3 loop reads CASGFALNLAKNIQYF. In nucleotides, the CDR3 is TGTGCCAGCGGATTCGCCCTTAATTTAGCCAAAAACATTCAGTACTTC.

This clonotype was detected only once. This chain connects TRBV2 to TRBJ2-5; D might be TRBD2 (5 bases). The CDR3 has 14 residues. V was cut by 4 bases and J by 4 bases, with 13 bases left in between. Germline V CDR1 and CDR2: SNHLY, FYNNEI. The chain's CDR3 is CASSGGTRAETQYF. Here the CDR3 DNA reads TGTGCCAGCAGTGGGGGTACGCGGGCAGAGACCCAGTACTTC. The entire variable domain, with the rest obtained from reference TRBV2 and TRBJ2-5, is as follows: EPEVTQTPSHQVTQMGQEVILRCVPISNHLYFYWYRQILGQKVEFLVSFYNNEISEKSEIFDDQFSVERPDGSNFTLKIRSTKLEDSAMYFCASSGGTRAETQYFGPGTRLLVL.

This clonotype was observed a handful of times. The chain links TRBV12-3 or TRBV12-4 to TRBJ1-4; 7 bases match TRBD1. V trimming: 5 bases; J trimming: 5 bases; junction bases outside the gene matches: 8. This CDR3 comprises 15 residues. CDR3 residues: CASSPSGTENEKLFF. The DNA for the CDR3 is TGTGCCAGCAGTCCTTCCGGGACAGAGAATGAAAAACTGTTTTTT.

A few counts support this clonotype. The chain combines TRBV11-2 with TRBJ1-2; 7 bases map to TRBD1. CDR3 length equals 15 residues. Trimming cost V 6 bases and J 4 bases; bases outside gene matches: 11. CDR1 SGHAT and CDR2 FQNNGV come from the germline V gene. The DNA for the CDR3 is TGTGCCAGCAGGAAACTGGGACAGAGCTCCTATGGCTACACCTTC. Its translation is CASRKLGQSSYGYTF. Supplemented by reference TRBV11-2 and TRBJ1-2, the full variable domain reads EAGVAQSPRYKIIEKRQSVAFWCNPISGHATLYWYQQILGQGPKLLIQFQNNGVVDDSQLPKDRFSAERLKGVDSTLKIQPAKLEDSAVYLCASRKLGQSSYGYTFGSGTRLTVV.

The rearrangement joins TRBV20-1 to TRBJ2-1; TRBD2 is a possible D gene (5 bases). The CDR3 has 12 residues. Trimming took off 5 bases at V and 4 bases at J, with 9 bases between the two ends. CDR1 DFQATT and CDR2 SNEGSKA come from the germline V gene (reference sequence). For the CDR3, the DNA is TGCAGTGCTTCCACTAGGTACAATGAGCAGTTCTTC. This codes for CSASTRYNEQFF.

There are a few counts of this clonotype. One end of the junction is discordant with germline, which a read error may explain. The rearrangement links TRBV10-3 to TRBJ2-1, with D perhaps matching TRBD1 (5 bases). Looked up from germline, CDR1 is ENHRY and CDR2 is SYGVKD. The CDR3 runs 13 residues. The CDR3 region has the DNA TGTGCCATCAGCGAGTCTTACAGGTATAGGCAGTTCTTC. The encoded protein is CAISESYRYRQFF.

V is TRBV4-1 and J is TRBJ2-2; the D gene is possibly TRBD1 (5 bases). Germline V CDR1 and CDR2: MGHRA, YSYEKL. Trimming removed 4 bases at V and 4 bases at J, with 10 bases between. The CDR3 has 14 amino acids. The CDR3 region has the DNA TGCGCCAGCAGCCTTCGCAGGGCCACCGGGGAGCTGTTTTTT. Amino acid sequence: CASSLRRATGELFF.

This clonotype turned up a few times. The V and J genes are TRBV18 and TRBJ2-1; TRBD2 might be the D (6 bases). Germline lookup yields CDR1 KGHSH and CDR2 LQKENI. V dropped 8 bases and J dropped 3 bases, with 11 bases sitting between them. The length of the CDR3 is 13 residues. The CDR3: CASSTGSYNEQFF. Written as DNA, the CDR3 is TGTGCCAGCAGCACCGGGAGCTACAATGAGCAGTTCTTC.